These T cell receptor beta chains were read from a single sample in a study of human T cells and chemical hapten exposure. Each CDR3 protein is one row after TCRdb ran MiXCR on the RACE reads. Among 300,000 to 450,000 distinct CDR3 sequences listed, roughly 5% were seen once. The source was whole blood, collected in connection with sensitization to the hapten diphenylcyclopropenone (DPC). The source is a woman in her forties or fifties with alopecia areata. Some clones in this sample may be carry-over from other donors' samples. Both conserved end residues are part of each CDR3. Each record gives: clone size, V gene, J gene, D gene, CDR3 protein, CDR3 DNA. A D gene is named only where the DNA matches it firmly. The listing skips clone size in some rows; elsewhere it reads once, few, many or a size class.

>many|TRBV5-6|TRBJ2-1|TRBD2
CASSLGTSGTYNEQFF
TGTGCCAGCAGCTTGGGGACTAGCGGGACGTACAATGAGCAGTTCTTC
>few|TRBV7-9|TRBJ2-7|TRBD1
CASRLDRDRGDYEQYF
TGTGCCAGCAGACTCGACCGGGACAGGGGGGACTACGAGCAGTACTTC
>many|TRBV11-2|TRBJ2-1|TRBD1
CASSLGDRVINEQFF
TGTGCCAGCAGCCTGGGGGACAGGGTTATCAATGAGCAGTTCTTC
>-|TRBV7-9|TRBJ1-1|-
CAAFYVGRPSEAFF
TGTGCCGCTTTTTATGTGGGGCGGCCCTCTGAAGCTTTCTTT
>many|TRBV4-3|TRBJ2-2|TRBD2
CASSPSAGGTGELFF
TGCGCCAGCAGCCCGTCGGCGGGGGGCACCGGGGAGCTGTTTTTT
>few|TRBV7-9|TRBJ1-2|-
CASSKAGGAGYTF
TGTGCCAGCAGCAAAGCTGGGGGTGCTGGCTACACCTTC
>many|TRBV25-1|TRBJ1-3|-
CASSTRGRAGNTIYF
TGTGCCAGCAGTACGAGGGGTAGGGCTGGAAACACCATATATTTT
>-|TRBV2|TRBJ2-2|-
CATIREDTGELFF
TGTGCCACAATCAGGGAGGACACCGGGGAGCTGTTTTTT
>many|TRBV4-2|TRBJ2-3|TRBD2
CASSQGLAGDTQYF
TGTGCCAGCAGCCAAGGACTAGCAGGAGATACGCAGTATTTT
>many|TRBV9|TRBJ2-1|-
CASSAPTDEQFF
TGTGCCAGCAGCGCACCGACAGACGAGCAGTTCTTC
>-|TRBV4-3|TRBJ2-1|TRBD2
CASSQEWTRNEQFF
TGCGCCAGCAGCCAAGAGTGGACTAGGAATGAGCAGTTCTTC
>many|TRBV7-2|TRBJ2-7|-
CASSAAVNSYEQYF
TGTGCCAGCAGCGCAGCGGTTAACTCCTACGAGCAGTACTTC
>-|TRBV10-3|TRBJ2-7|TRBD2
CAIASGARDEQYF
TGTGCCATCGCTAGCGGGGCCAGAGACGAGCAGTACTTC
>many|TRBV7-8|TRBJ2-3|-
CASSLKPGPRTDTQYF
TGTGCCAGCAGCTTAAAGCCGGGGCCTCGCACAGATACGCAGTATTTT
>few|TRBV7-2|TRBJ1-2|TRBD1
CASSLVGTGGSGYTF
TGTGCCAGCAGCTTAGTGGGGACAGGGGGCTCTGGCTACACCTTC
>many|TRBV9|TRBJ2-7|-
CASSVGDKDEQYF
TGTGCCAGCAGCGTGGGGGACAAGGACGAGCAGTACTTC
>many|TRBV5-1|TRBJ2-5|TRBD1
CASSLETGEETQYF
TGCGCCAGCAGCTTGGAGACAGGGGAAGAGACCCAGTACTTC
>many|TRBV9|TRBJ2-5|-
CASSVEEGTQYF
TGTGCCAGCAGCGTAGAGGAGGGGACCCAGTACTTC
>many|TRBV2|TRBJ2-7|TRBD1
CASRRTGPSYEQYF
TGTGCCAGCAGGAGGACAGGGCCCTCCTACGAGCAGTACTTC
>many|TRBV6-5|TRBJ1-5|TRBD1
CASRTGAESNQPQHF
TGTGCCAGCAGGACAGGGGCGGAAAGCAATCAGCCCCAGCATTTT
>many|TRBV29-1|TRBJ1-1|-
CSVDGAGKAFF
TGCAGCGTCGATGGGGCGGGGAAAGCTTTCTTT
>-|TRBV27|TRBJ1-6|TRBD1
CASSQRQGANSPLHF
TGTGCCAGCAGTCAAAGACAGGGGGCTAATTCACCCCTCCACTTT
>-|TRBV12-3/TRBV12-4|TRBJ1-2|-
CASSFDRNYGYTF
TGTGCCAGCAGTTTTGACAGAAACTATGGCTACACCTTC
>few|TRBV12-3/TRBV12-4|TRBJ2-1|-
CASSLKQDNEQFF
TGTGCCAGCAGTTTGAAACAGGACAATGAGCAGTTCTTC
>few|TRBV20-1|TRBJ2-1|-
CSARLRAGFAYNEQFF
TGCAGTGCTAGATTACGGGCGGGATTCGCCTACAATGAGCAGTTCTTC
>many|TRBV20-1|TRBJ2-4|-
CSASWEAKNIQYF
TGCAGTGCTAGCTGGGAAGCCAAAAACATTCAGTACTTC
>many|TRBV7-9|TRBJ1-6|-
CASSLKGDASNSPLHF
TGTGCCAGCAGCTTGAAAGGGGATGCCAGTAATTCACCCCTCCACTTT
>many|TRBV3-1|TRBJ1-6|-
CASSRSNSPLHF
TGTGCCAGCAGCCGATCAAATTCACCCCTCCACTTT
>-|TRBV12-3/TRBV12-4|TRBJ1-3|TRBD1
CASSLGYRGSGNTIYF
TGTGCCAGCAGTTTGGGGTACAGGGGCTCTGGAAACACCATATATTTT
>many|TRBV5-6|TRBJ1-1|-
CASSPARGAFDTEAFF
TGTGCCAGCAGCCCGGCCCGGGGGGCTTTTGACACTGAAGCTTTCTTT
>few|TRBV12-5|TRBJ1-1|-
CASGLVRGRAFF
TGTGCTAGTGGTTTGGTCCGGGGGCGGGCTTTCTTT
>-|TRBV5-4|TRBJ2-1|TRBD2
CASSLGGASGAYNEQFF
TGTGCCAGCAGCTTGGGGGGTGCTAGCGGGGCCTACAATGAGCAGTTCTTC
>-|TRBV6-6|TRBJ1-4|TRBD1
CASRGTDNEKLFF
TGTGCCAGCAGGGGGACAGATAATGAAAAACTGTTTTTT
>many|TRBV25-1|TRBJ1-5|-
CASSEWANCNQPQHF
TGTGCCAGCAGTGAATGGGCCAACTGCAATCAGCCCCAGCATTTT
>few|TRBV9|TRBJ2-7|-
CASSVDRDYEQYF
TGTGCCAGCAGCGTAGACAGGGACTACGAGCAGTACTTC
>few|TRBV20-1|TRBJ2-7|-
CSARAKTDSREQYF
TGCAGTGCTAGAGCTAAGACTGACTCGCGCGAGCAGTACTTC
>many|TRBV12-3/TRBV12-4|TRBJ2-6|-
CASALMISGANVLTF
TGTGCCAGCGCGCTGATGATCTCTGGGGCCAACGTCCTGACTTTC
>few|TRBV11-3|TRBJ2-3|TRBD2
CASSFARGGEDTQYF
TGTGCCAGCAGCTTTGCCCGGGGGGGCGAAGATACGCAGTATTTT
>-|TRBV2|TRBJ2-2|TRBD1
CASSETGGGTGELFF
TGTGCCAGCAGTGAAACAGGGGGTGGGACCGGGGAGCTGTTTTTT
>-|TRBV6-6|TRBJ1-6|-
CASSYRAGTVNSPLHF
TGTGCCAGCAGTTACCGCGCCGGGACGGTTAATTCACCCCTCCACTTT
>many|TRBV5-1|TRBJ2-1|-
CASSAETAYNEQFF
TGCGCCAGCAGCGCAGAGACAGCCTACAATGAGCAGTTCTTC
>many|TRBV7-3|TRBJ2-3|TRBD1
CASSLGQGAGDTQYF
TGTGCCAGCAGCTTAGGACAGGGGGCTGGAGATACGCAGTATTTT
>many|TRBV27|TRBJ2-3|TRBD1
CASRRGQQGTQYF
TGTGCCAGCAGGAGGGGGCAGCAGGGTACGCAGTATTTT
>-|TRBV7-8|TRBJ1-5|-
CASSLGVTGTQHF
TGTGCCAGCAGCTTAGGGGTAACAGGAACCCAGCATTTT
>many|TRBV20-1|TRBJ2-3|TRBD2
CSARAGGSTDTQYF
TGCAGTGCTAGAGCGGGGGGTAGCACAGATACGCAGTATTTT
>few|TRBV27|TRBJ1-6|-
CASSLSGGYNSPLHF
TGTGCCAGCAGTTTATCGGGGGGATATAATTCACCCCTCCACTTT
>few|TRBV29-1|TRBJ1-1|-
CSVEPGVGEAFF
TGCAGCGTTGAACCTGGGGTGGGGGAAGCTTTCTTT
>many|TRBV29-1|TRBJ2-3|TRBD2
CSAEGTSGNPSAAADTQYF
TGCAGCGCCGAGGGGACGAGCGGGAACCCCTCTGCCGCTGCAGATACGCAGTATTTT
>many|TRBV28|TRBJ2-7|TRBD1
CASSPSGQGEDEQYF
TGTGCCAGCAGCCCTTCCGGACAGGGGGAGGACGAGCAGTACTTC
>many|TRBV6-6|TRBJ2-5|-
CASRQGTQYF
TGTGCCAGCAGGCAGGGGACCCAGTACTTC